A single sample gave rise to the 14 T cell receptor beta chains below, sequenced in a study of T-cell reconstitution after alpha-beta-depleted transplantation in children. Molecular barcoding with unique molecular identifiers was used for the TCRbeta library. Each CDR3 protein gets one entry after TCRdb re-called the PCR reads with MiXCR. The data contain roughly 420,000 distinct CDR3 sequences, roughly 15% of them singletons. This specimen was PBMCs, mostly from graft donor cells, taken 360 days after TCRalphabeta/CD19-depleted stem cell transplant. These receptors originate from a boy less than two years old who had a stem cell transplant for Wiskott-Aldrich syndrome, so the T cells may come from the graft donor.

This clonotype occurred once. The rearrangement joins TRBV6-1 to TRBJ2-7; D is possibly TRBD1 (5 bases). The germline V gene has CDR1 MNHNS and CDR2 SASEGT. The CDR3 spans 16 residues. Trimming took off 8 bases at V and 3 bases at J, with 23 bases between the two ends. The DNA for the CDR3 is TGTGCCAGCTTCATTTCCCAGGGCTCGGGCGTCTACGAGCAGTACTTC. Its protein is CASFISQGSGVYEQYF.

This clonotype was detected only a few times. This rearrangement joins TRBV10-3 to TRBJ2-7; D perhaps matches TRBD1 (6 bases). This CDR3 region has 13 residues. The germline V gene encodes CDR1 ENHRY and CDR2 SYGVKD. The V end lost 10 bases, the J end lost 1 base, and 14 bases lay between the germline ends. The CDR3 bases are TGTGCCAGTGGGACAAGCCTATCCTACGAGCAGTACTTC. Translation gives CASGTSLSYEQYF.

V is TRBV4-1 and J is TRBJ2-2, with D possibly being TRBD1 (5 bases). Trimming took off 0 bases at V and 3 bases at J, with 14 bases between the two ends. The CDR3 has 17 amino acids. The germline V gene has CDR1 MGHRA and CDR2 YSYEKL. CDR3 in DNA: TGCGCCAGCAGCCAAGATGGGTGGAGACAGTACACCGGGGAGCTGTTTTTT. Translated, it gives CASSQDGWRQYTGELFF.

This clonotype appeared a few times. The chain uses TRBV3-1 and TRBJ1-4, with unresolved D. This CDR3 comprises 14 residues. Per the germline V gene, CDR1 is LGHDT and CDR2 is YNNKEL (reference sequence). V was shortened by 3 bases and J by 7 bases, with 12 bases between the two germline ends. CDR3 nucleotide sequence: TGTGCCAGCAGCCAGTTACAGAGAAGTGAAAAACTGTTTTTT. Its translation is CASSQLQRSEKLFF.

In this sample, this clonotype turned up a few times. V is TRBV7-2 and J is TRBJ2-7; D unresolved. This CDR3 region has 15 residues. V lost 1 base and J lost 6, with 16 bases in between. CDR1 and CDR2 (germline): SGHTA, FQGNSA. CDR3 in DNA: TGTGCCAGCAGCTTAGAACGGCAGTGGAATATCGAGCAGTACTTC. Encoded protein: CASSLERQWNIEQYF.

This clonotype was counted a few times. This chain connects TRBV2 to TRBJ1-5; D is perhaps TRBD1 (6 bases). This CDR3 region has 17 residues. V lost 3 bases and J lost 6, with 21 bases in between. Germline values: CDR1 SNHLY, CDR2 FYNNEI. The CDR3 region is CASSELRYRDDPQPQHF. The CDR3 bases are TGTGCCAGCAGTGAGCTTCGTTACAGGGATGATCCTCAGCCCCAGCATTTT.

This clonotype showed up many times. The chain has TRBV10-3 and TRBJ2-5; D is possibly TRBD2 (6 bases). There are 11 residues in the CDR3. Germline lookup yields CDR1 ENHRY and CDR2 SYGVKD. V was cut by 10 bases and J by 4 bases, with 10 bases left in between. The CDR3 is CATKEGETQYF. The CDR3 bases are TGTGCCACCAAGGAGGGAGAGACCCAGTACTTC.

This chain connects TRBV6-1 to TRBJ2-7, with D perhaps matching TRBD2 (5 bases). V was clipped by 8 bases and J by 2 bases, with 16 bases between them. From germline, CDR1 is MNHNS and CDR2 SASEGT. The CDR3 has 14 amino acids. CDR3 bases: TGTGCCAGCCGACCTGAGGGAGTACCCTACGAGCAGTACTTC. Its translation: CASRPEGVPYEQYF.

This clonotype has a count of ten or more. The chain recombines TRBV29-1 with TRBJ2-3; unclear D gene. The CDR3 has 13 amino acids. Between the trimmed V and J ends, which lost 3 bases and 3 bases, there was a span of 10 bases. CDR1 is SQVTM, CDR2 ANQGSEA, per germline. The CDR3 DNA reads as TGCAGCGTTGATCGTCTCGGGACAGATACGCAGTATTTT. Translated: CSVDRLGTDTQYF.

Comment on this clonotype: A much larger clone sits a single nucleotide away, making a read error possible. CDR3 in amino acids: CASSKYSHRTGRYEQHF. In DNA form, the CDR3 reads TGCGCCAGCAGCAAATACTCCCATAGGACAGGGCGCTACGAGCAGCACTTC. The chain carries TRBV4-1 and TRBJ2-7; 8 bases align to TRBD1. Germline values: CDR1 MGHRA, CDR2 YSYEKL. The CDR3 extends over 17 amino acids.

This clonotype was observed a handful of times. The CDR3 DNA reads TGCAGTGCTAGGACCCCGACTAGCGGGAGGGTAGCCAAAAACATTCAGTACTTC. Encoded protein: CSARTPTSGRVAKNIQYF. The gene calls are TRBV20-1 and TRBJ2-4; 14 bases are a match to TRBD2. The CDR3 runs 18 residues. The germline CDR1 and CDR2 sequences are DFQATT and SNEGSKA (reference sequence). The V segment lost 3 bases and the J segment 0 bases; nucleotides outside the gene matches: 7.

This clonotype was seen only once. One end of the junction is discordant with germline, which a read error may explain. This chain connects TRBV6-1 to TRBJ1-1, with a tentative D call TRBD1 (5 bases). Germline V gene data show CDR1 as MNHNS and CDR2 as SASEGT. This CDR3 region has 13 residues. CDR3 sequence reads: CASRTTGNSEAFF. CDR3 coding DNA: TGTGCCAGCAGAACCACAGGAAACAGTGAAGCTTTCTTT.

This clonotype was recorded a few times. V usage is TRBV7-2 and J usage is TRBJ2-1; 9 bases map to TRBD2. Germline trimming cut 7 bases from V and 8 bases from J; bases unmatched to any gene: 12. Germline CDR1 reads SGHTA; CDR2 reads FQGNSA. This CDR3 region has 15 residues. As DNA, the CDR3 is TGTGCCAGCATGCCGGGACTAGCAAGGAGGGATGAGCAGTTCTTC. Its translation is CASMPGLARRDEQFF.

This clonotype appeared a few times. V gene TRBV15 combines with J gene TRBJ1-2; 7 nucleotides align to TRBD1. The CDR3 sequence is 13 residues long. Per the germline V gene, CDR1 is LNHNV and CDR2 is YYDKDF (reference sequence). V shed 0 bases, J shed 8 bases, and the junction held 3 bases outside the gene matches. The CDR3 sequence: CATSRERGLGYTF. CDR3 nucleotides: TGTGCCACCAGCAGAGAAAGGGGGCTCGGCTACACCTTC.